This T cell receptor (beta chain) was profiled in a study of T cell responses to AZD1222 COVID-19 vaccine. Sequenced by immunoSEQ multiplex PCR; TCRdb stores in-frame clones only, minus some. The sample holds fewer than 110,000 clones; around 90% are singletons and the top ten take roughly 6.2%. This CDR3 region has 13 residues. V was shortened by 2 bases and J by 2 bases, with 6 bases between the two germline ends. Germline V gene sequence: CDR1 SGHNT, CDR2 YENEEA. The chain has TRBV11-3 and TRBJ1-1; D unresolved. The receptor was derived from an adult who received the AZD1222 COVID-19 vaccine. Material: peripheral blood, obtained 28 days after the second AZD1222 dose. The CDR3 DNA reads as TGTGCCAGCAGCTTACAGATAAACACTGAAGCTTTCTTT. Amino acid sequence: CASSLQINTEAFF.